Below, 30 T cell receptor beta chains from the same sample are listed, as sequenced in a study of cytomegalovirus exposure and HLA in healthy donors. PCR amplification relied on 60 Vbeta primers (plus 13 Jbeta primers). Sequencing was performed with immunoSEQ multiplex PCR; in TCRdb, only in-frame clones are kept and a portion is missing. Among 100,000 or so clones listed, 69% were seen once. Sequencing input: PBMCs. The receptors come from a man aged 25 to 40 in good health and CMV-seronegative.

This clone was recorded a few times. The CDR3, as DNA: TGTGCCAGCAGTGAGCTAGCGGGTCTCAATGAGCAGTTCTTC. As protein: CASSELAGLNEQFF. V usage is TRBV28 and J usage is TRBJ2-1; 8 bases fit TRBD2. V shed 5 bases, J shed 6 bases, and the junction held 6 bases outside the gene matches. Germline V gene data show CDR1 as MDHEN and CDR2 as SYDVKM. The CDR3 loop spans 14 amino acids.

The chain uses TRBV6-5 and TRBJ1-2; D not resolved. Trimming took 0 bases from V and 9 from J, leaving 17 bases between them. CDR1 is MNHEY, CDR2 SVGAGI, per germline. The CDR3 runs to 15 residues. The chain's CDR3 is CASSYSAFGRLSYTF. CDR3 in DNA: TGTGCCAGCAGTTACTCGGCTTTTGGGAGGTTGAGCTACACCTTC.

The chain combines TRBV6-5 with TRBJ1-1, with D possibly TRBD1 on 5 matching bases. V was trimmed by 6 bases and J by 5 bases, leaving 13 bases between them. The CDR3 is made up of 13 amino acids. Germline V gives CDR1 MNHEY, CDR2 SVGAGI. As DNA, the CDR3 is TGTGCCAGCAGGACAACAGGAAGAACTGAAGCTTTCTTT. Amino acids: CASRTTGRTEAFF.

The chain joins TRBV5-1 to TRBJ1-5; the match to TRBD1 covers 7 bases. V gave up 0 bases and J gave up 5 bases; unmatched junction bases: 2. Germline V gives CDR1 SGHRS, CDR2 YFSETQ. The CDR3 is 14 residues long. CDR3 DNA sequence: TGCGCCAGCAGCTTGGCTCAGGGGGATCAGCCCCAGCATTTT. Its translation is CASSLAQGDQPQHF.

V and J are TRBV11-2 and TRBJ2-7; TRBD1 aligns across 10 bases. The V gene's germline CDR1 is SGHAT and CDR2 FQNNGV. This CDR3 is built from 16 residues. The trim removed 5 bases at V and 4 bases at J, leaving 11 bases unmatched. CDR3: CASSPPGTGAWYEQYF. The DNA for the CDR3 is TGTGCCAGCAGCCCGCCAGGGACAGGGGCTTGGTACGAGCAGTACTTC.

CDR3 sequence: CASSFLSGGAREKLFF. CDR3 coding DNA: TGTGCCAGCAGTTTTTTATCAGGGGGCGCGAGAGAAAAACTGTTTTTT. This chain joins TRBV27 and TRBJ1-4; TRBD1 matches at 8 bases. The CDR3 covers 16 residues. Germline CDR1 reads MNHEY; CDR2 reads SMNVEV (reference sequence). V shed 3 bases, J shed 8 bases, and the junction held 11 bases outside the gene matches.

The CDR3 sequence: CASSRYNSPLHF. The CDR3, as DNA: TGTGCCAGCAGTCGGTACAATTCACCCCTCCACTTT. This rearrangement joins TRBV6-5 to TRBJ1-6; D unresolved. The length of the CDR3 is 12 residues. Germline V gene lookup returns CDR1 MNHEY and CDR2 SVGAGI. Trimming removed 5 bases at V and 7 bases at J, with 6 bases between.

The rearrangement joins TRBV30 to TRBJ1-1; 7 bases line up with TRBD1. Trimming removed 6 bases from V and 0 bases from J; junction bases left unmatched: 4. CDR1 is GTSNPN, CDR2 SVGIG, per germline (reference sequence). CDR3 size: 13 residues. The CDR3 reads CACAGQLNTEAFF. The CDR3 DNA reads TGTGCCTGTGCGGGACAGCTGAACACTGAAGCTTTCTTT.

This chain connects TRBV19 to TRBJ1-1; D is unresolved. The germline gives CDR1 LNHDA, CDR2 SQIVND (reference sequence). This CDR3 region has 16 residues. The V end was cut by 6 bases, the J end by 0 bases, with 17 bases between. In DNA form, the CDR3 reads TGTGCCAGTAGATGGGGAGACAAGCGTGTGAACACTGAAGCTTTCTTT. Its translation: CASRWGDKRVNTEAFF. Full variable domain (outside the CDR3, taken from reference TRBV19 and TRBJ1-1): DGGITQSPKYLFRKEGQNVTLSCEQNLNHDAMYWYRQDPGQGLRLIYYSQIVNDFQKGDIAEGYSVSREKKESFPLTVTSAQKNPTAFYLCASRWGDKRVNTEAFFGQGTRLTVV.

J is TRBJ2-3 and V is TRBV4-3; 8 bases map to TRBD2. Trimming removed 0 bases from V and 2 bases from J; junction bases left unmatched: 10. The germline gives CDR1 LGHNA, CDR2 YSLEER. The CDR3 has 18 residues. In DNA, the CDR3 is TGCGCCAGCAGCCAAGAAGGAGACGGACTAGCCTTCACAGATACGCAGTATTTT. Amino acids: CASSQEGDGLAFTDTQYF.

The chain joins TRBV5-1 to TRBJ2-1; 10 bases match TRBD2. The CDR3 length is 16 residues. J was trimmed by 3 bases and V by 0 bases; bases with no gene match: 3. Germline loops: CDR1 SGHRS, CDR2 YFSETQ. CDR3 bases: TGCGCCAGCAGCTTGGGGCTAGCGGGAGTCTACAATGAGCAGTTCTTC. Protein: CASSLGLAGVYNEQFF.

V usage is TRBV6-4 and J usage is TRBJ2-2; 10 bases line up with TRBD2. There are 15 residues in the CDR3. Germline CDR1 and CDR2: MRHNA and SNTAGT. The V gene end was trimmed by 5 bases and the J gene end by 1 base; junction bases not matched to a gene: 1. In DNA form, the CDR3 reads TGTGCCAGCAGTCGGACTAGCGGGAACACCGGGGAGCTGTTTTTT. Protein product: CASSRTSGNTGELFF.

The J gene is TRBJ1-4, the V gene TRBV19; tentatively, D is TRBD1 (6 bases). Germline-derived CDR1 and CDR2 are LNHDA and SQIVND (reference sequence). The ends were cut back, 6 bases at V and 3 bases at J, with 11 bases in the middle. The CDR3 runs 14 residues. CDR3 residues: CASRRTAANEKLFF. CDR3 coding DNA: TGTGCCAGTAGACGGACAGCGGCTAATGAAAAACTGTTTTTT.

This clone appeared many times. The chain is built from TRBV5-1 and TRBJ2-7; TRBD1 matches at 8 bases. Germline V gene data show CDR1 as SGHRS and CDR2 as YFSETQ. The CDR3 length is 15 residues. V lost 1 base to trimming and J lost 4 bases; unmatched junction nucleotides: 7. The CDR3 spells CASSLSSGGAYEQYF. In DNA, the CDR3 is TGCGCCAGCAGCTTGTCTTCAGGGGGCGCTTACGAGCAGTACTTC. The full variable domain, in which reference TRBV5-1 and TRBJ2-7 provide the parts outside the CDR3, is KAGVTQTPRYLIKTRGQQVTLSCSPISGHRSVSWYQQTPGQGLQFLFEYFSETQRNKGNFPGRFSGRQFSNSRSEMNVSTLELGDSALYLCASSLSSGGAYEQYFGPGTRLTVT.

The V gene is TRBV28, the J gene TRBJ2-2, with TRBD2 identical over 10 bases. CDR1 is MDHEN, CDR2 SYDVKM, per germline. This CDR3 has 16 amino acids. Trimming took 1 base from V and 7 from J; bases not matched to a gene: 6. The CDR3 loop reads CASSLLSGRAGGELFF. DNA of the CDR3: TGTGCCAGCAGTTTATTGAGCGGGAGGGCCGGCGGGGAGCTGTTTTTT.

This chain uses TRBV9 with TRBJ2-1; 10 positions agree with TRBD2. The CDR3 extends over 21 amino acids. Germline V gene lookup returns CDR1 SGDLS and CDR2 YYNGEE. V lost 0 bases, J lost 5 bases, and 20 bases stayed unmatched. In DNA, the CDR3 is TGTGCCAGCAGCGTAGCTACTGTGGCAGGGCTAGCGGGAGTCCCGAACAATGAGCAGTTCTTC. Amino acids: CASSVATVAGLAGVPNNEQFF.

The V gene is TRBV28, the J gene TRBJ1-2; the match to TRBD1 covers 7 bases. V lost 5 bases to trimming and J lost 2 bases; unmatched junction nucleotides: 5. The germline V gene has CDR1 MDHEN and CDR2 SYDVKM. The CDR3 has 14 amino acids. For the CDR3, the DNA is TGTGCCAGCAGTATGACAGGGACCAACTATGGCTACACCTTC. Residues: CASSMTGTNYGYTF.

The count of this clone is one. The chain employs TRBV11-3 and TRBJ2-3, with 7 positions matching TRBD2. The CDR3 contains 18 residues. CDR1 and CDR2 from the germline V gene are SGHNT and YENEEA. V was pared by 1 base and J by 3 bases, with 13 bases of the junction left unmatched. The CDR3 DNA reads TGTGCCAGCAGCTTAGCCGTAGGGGCGGGAGTCAGAACAGATACGCAGTATTTT. The encoded protein is CASSLAVGAGVRTDTQYF.

The rearrangement links TRBV18 to TRBJ2-7; 14 positions agree with TRBD2. The CDR3 length is 17 residues. Germline CDR1 KGHSH, CDR2 LQKENI. V was pared by 3 bases and J by 1 base, with 5 bases of the junction left unmatched. CDR3 in amino acids: CASSPTSGRANSYEQYF. The CDR3 region has the DNA TGTGCCAGCTCACCGACTAGCGGGAGGGCCAATTCCTACGAGCAGTACTTC.

This clone was seen a handful of times. This sequence joins TRBV5-1 and TRBJ2-3; 10 nucleotides line up with TRBD2. Germline-derived CDR1 and CDR2 are SGHRS and YFSETQ. CDR3 size: 16 residues. The V segment lost 0 bases and the J segment 2 bases; nucleotides outside the gene matches: 3. The CDR3 DNA is TGCGCCAGCAGCTTGGGAGCGGGAGGGATCACAGATACGCAGTATTTT. Translated, it gives CASSLGAGGITDTQYF.

The chain recombines TRBV15 with TRBJ2-7; TRBD2 might be the D (6 bases). Looked up from germline, CDR1 is LNHNV and CDR2 is YYDKDF (reference sequence). V dropped 2 bases and J dropped 3 bases, with 17 bases sitting between them. The CDR3 spans 16 residues. CDR3 amino acids: CATSRTPSATNYEQYF. CDR3 in DNA: TGTGCCACCAGCAGAACCCCTAGCGCAACGAACTACGAGCAGTACTTC.

The chain carries TRBV7-2 and TRBJ2-3, with 10 bases that match TRBD1. J was trimmed by 11 bases and V by 4 bases; bases with no gene match: 6. Germline assignment: CDR1 SGHTA and CDR2 FQGNSA. This CDR3 comprises 13 residues. The CDR3 is CASSYGGQGLQYF. DNA of the CDR3: TGTGCCAGCAGCTACGGGGGACAGGGGTTGCAGTATTTT.

The gene calls are TRBV18 and TRBJ2-7; 9 bases map to TRBD1. The CDR3 runs 13 residues. V was clipped by 3 bases and J by 6 bases; unmatched bases: 3. The germline gives CDR1 KGHSH, CDR2 LQKENI. CDR3 DNA: TGTGCCAGCTCACCGGGACAGGGAGCCGAGCAGTACTTC. Its translation is CASSPGQGAEQYF.

The chain couples TRBV21-1 to TRBJ2-2; the DNA was not compared with TRBD2, the D call given in the table. TRBV21-1 is a known pseudogene. This CDR3 region has 16 residues. CDR3 nucleotide sequence: TGTGCCAGCAACCCTGGACTAGCTGGCGGAACCGGGGAGCTGTTTTTT. This encodes CASNPGLAGGTGELFF.

The chain links TRBV28 to TRBJ2-7, with 13 nucleotides matching TRBD2. The V gene end was trimmed by 4 bases and the J gene end by 4 bases; junction bases not matched to a gene: 4. CDR3 size: 15 residues. Germline assignment: CDR1 MDHEN and CDR2 SYDVKM. The CDR3 DNA sequence: TGTGCCAGCAGTTCACCGGGACTAGCGGGATACGAGCAGTACTTC. It specifies CASSSPGLAGYEQYF.

There are a few counts of this clone. J is TRBJ1-5 and V is TRBV30; D might be TRBD1 (6 bases). CDR3 size: 14 residues. V was cut by 0 bases and J by 4 bases, with 10 bases left in between. Germline-derived CDR1 and CDR2 are GTSNPN and SVGIG (reference sequence). The CDR3 sequence is CAWSVSGVNQPQHF. The CDR3, as DNA: TGTGCCTGGAGTGTTTCAGGGGTAAATCAGCCCCAGCATTTT.

This clone was seen only a few times. This chain links TRBV5-6 with TRBJ2-5; TRBD1 aligns across 8 bases. V dropped 0 bases and J dropped 6; count of bases not matched to a gene: 7. The CDR3 loop spans 15 amino acids. Germline CDR1 reads SGHDT; CDR2 reads YYEEEE. In DNA form, the CDR3 reads TGTGCCAGCAGCTTGGCGGCAGGGGGCGGGAAGACCCAGTACTTC. Amino acids: CASSLAAGGGKTQYF.

The V and J genes are TRBV18 and TRBJ2-1; 7 nucleotides match TRBD1. Germline V gene data show CDR1 as KGHSH and CDR2 as LQKENI. This CDR3 spans 15 amino acids. Trimming took 4 bases from V and 10 from J; bases not matched to a gene: 13. The CDR3 region is CASSLQGPPPVEQFF. CDR3 DNA sequence: TGTGCCAGCTCACTACAGGGGCCCCCCCCGGTAGAGCAGTTCTTC. The whole variable domain, remainder taken from reference TRBV18 and TRBJ2-1, is NAGVMQNPRHLVRRRGQEARLRCSPMKGHSHVYWYRQLPEEGLKFMVYLQKENIIDESGMPKERFSAEFPKEGPSILRIQQVVRGDSAAYFCASSLQGPPPVEQFFGPGTRLTVL.

The genes are TRBV28 and TRBJ1-5; 11 positions match TRBD1. CDR1 is MDHEN and CDR2 is SYDVKM in the germline V gene. V shed 4 bases, J shed 7 bases, and the junction held 9 bases outside the gene matches. The CDR3 extends over 16 amino acids. CDR3 residues: CASSSPPRDRGQPQHF. In DNA form, the CDR3 reads TGTGCCAGCAGTTCCCCCCCCAGGGACAGGGGGCAGCCCCAGCATTTT.

V usage is TRBV7-2 and J usage is TRBJ2-5; D ambiguous. V was clipped by 5 bases and J by 5 bases, with 6 bases between them. Germline V gives CDR1 SGHTA, CDR2 FQGNSA. The CDR3 consists of 11 residues. The CDR3 nucleotides are TGTGCCAGCAGCCCCCTGGAGACCCAGTACTTC. Translated, it gives CASSPLETQYF.